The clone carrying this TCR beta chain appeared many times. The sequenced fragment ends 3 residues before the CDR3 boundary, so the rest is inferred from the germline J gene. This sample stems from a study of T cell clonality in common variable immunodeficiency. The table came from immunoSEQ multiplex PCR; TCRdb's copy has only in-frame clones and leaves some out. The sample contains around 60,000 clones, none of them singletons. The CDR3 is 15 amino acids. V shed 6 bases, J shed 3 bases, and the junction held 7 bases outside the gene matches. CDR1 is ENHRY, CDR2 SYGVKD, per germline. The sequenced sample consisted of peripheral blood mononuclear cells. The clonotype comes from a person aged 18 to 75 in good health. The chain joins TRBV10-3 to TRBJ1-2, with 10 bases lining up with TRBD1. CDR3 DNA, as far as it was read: TGTGCCATCAGCGACCTGGGGACAGGGGACTATGGC. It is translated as CAISDLGTGDYG. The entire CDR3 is CAISDLGTGDYGYTF.